The 20 T cell receptor beta chains reported below all come from one sample, sequenced in a study of T cell repertoires in cytomegalovirus infection. MiXCR, run by TCRdb on the reads, gives a single entry per CDR3 protein. This sample has about 250,000 distinct CDR3 sequences, with about 5.9% found just once. The specimen was PBMCs. The receptors were gathered from a human donor in good health (CMV status not recorded). Some clones in this sample may be carry-over from other donors' samples.

This clonotype was counted a few times. This chain joins TRBV6-5 and TRBJ1-1; maybe TRBD1 (5 bases). The CDR3 length is 14 residues. V was pared by 5 bases and J by 4 bases, with 14 bases between. Germline-derived CDR1 and CDR2 are MNHEY and SVGAGI. CDR3 residues: CASSQGNWRTEAFF. CDR3 nucleotide sequence: TGTGCCAGCAGTCAGGGAAACTGGCGCACTGAAGCTTTCTTT.

This clonotype was observed at least ten times. The chain has TRBV6-2 or TRBV6-3 and TRBJ2-7, with TRBD1 matching 7 bases. This CDR3 comprises 16 residues. Trimming removed 6 bases from V and 1 base from J; junction bases left unmatched: 12. CDR1 is MNHEY, CDR2 SVGEGT, per germline. CDR3 bases: TGTGCCAGCAGCCCCAATCGGGACAGAATATCCTACGAGCAGTACTTC. Protein: CASSPNRDRISYEQYF.

The rearrangement links TRBV2 to TRBJ1-1; D is undetermined. The CDR3 loop spans 13 amino acids. CDR1 SNHLY and CDR2 FYNNEI come from the germline V gene. Trimming stripped 3 bases from V and 6 bases from J, with 11 bases between. CDR3 sequence: CASSDYTGSEAFF. The CDR3 DNA is TGTGCCAGCAGTGATTACACCGGCTCTGAAGCTTTCTTT.

This clonotype was observed at least ten times. V and J are TRBV6-2 or TRBV6-3 and TRBJ2-2, with D perhaps TRBD1 (6 bases). The CDR3 sequence is 14 residues long. Germline CDR1 reads MNHEY; CDR2 reads SVGEGT. Trimming stripped 5 bases from V and 4 bases from J, with 11 bases between. The CDR3 coding sequence is TGTGCCAGCAGTCCCGGACAGTCCACCGGGGAGCTGTTTTTT. Its protein is CASSPGQSTGELFF.

This clonotype was seen ten or more times. The chain combines TRBV6-1 with TRBJ1-1; D is ambiguous. This CDR3 spans 14 amino acids. Germline values: CDR1 MNHNS, CDR2 SASEGT. The V end lost 10 bases, the J end lost 1 base, and 16 bases lay between the germline ends. DNA for the CDR3: TGTGCCACCGCGAACCGTCCGGGGAACACTGAAGCTTTCTTT. Translating it yields CATANRPGNTEAFF.

V and J are TRBV4-2 and TRBJ2-1, with D perhaps matching TRBD1 (6 bases). From germline, CDR1 is LGHNA and CDR2 YNFKEQ. V dropped 4 bases and J dropped 8 bases, with 12 bases sitting between them. The CDR3 contains 13 residues. In DNA, the CDR3 is TGTGCCAGCAGCCCCCCAGGGGACGATGAGCAGTTCTTC. This codes for CASSPPGDDEQFF.

A remark on this clonotype: One end of the junction is discordant with germline, which a read error may explain. The chain uses TRBV2 and TRBJ1-5, with D tentatively TRBD1 (5 bases). The CDR3 length is 14 residues. Germline assignment: CDR1 SNHLY and CDR2 FYNNEI. CDR3 sequence (DNA): TGTGTCAGCAGGCGGGGGTTGGGCAATCAGCCCCAGCATTTT. Its translation: CVSRRGLGNQPQHF.

This clonotype was picked up many times. The CDR3 region has the DNA TGTGCCAGCAGTTACTCTTCAGGGGCTTTAGCCGGGGAGCTGTTTTTT. This translates into CASSYSSGALAGELFF. The V call is TRBV6-6, the J call TRBJ2-2, with D possibly matching TRBD1 (6 bases). This CDR3 has 16 residues. Trimming removed 0 bases from V and 6 bases from J, with 14 bases in between. Per the germline V gene, CDR1 is MNHNY and CDR2 is SVGAGI (reference sequence).

In its sample, this clonotype was seen many times. The V gene is TRBV29-1, the J gene TRBJ2-7, with D uncertain. The length of the CDR3 is 13 residues. From germline, CDR1 is SQVTM and CDR2 ANQGSEA. Between the trimmed V and J ends, which lost 0 bases and 3 bases, there was a span of 9 bases. Here the CDR3 DNA reads TGCAGCGTTGAAGATCGGGTCAACTACGAGCAGTACTTC. This sequence encodes CSVEDRVNYEQYF.

This clonotype was counted many times. The J gene is TRBJ1-6, the V gene TRBV7-8, with D unresolved. In germline, CDR1 is SGHVS, CDR2 FQNEAQ. The V gene lost 1 base and the J gene lost 3 bases, with 7 bases spanning the gap. The CDR3 contains 15 residues. The CDR3 loop is CASSLVGLYNSPLHF. In DNA, the CDR3 is TGTGCCAGCAGCTTAGTAGGTCTCTATAATTCACCCCTCCACTTT.

This clonotype was counted many times. This chain links TRBV20-1 with TRBJ1-5; D is undetermined. Germline V gene data show CDR1 as DFQATT and CDR2 as SNEGSKA (reference sequence). This CDR3 is built from 13 residues. CDR3 sequence: CSGTESGNQPQHF. The CDR3 nucleotides are TGCAGCGGTACAGAAAGTGGCAATCAGCCCCAGCATTTT.

This clonotype was counted only a few times. The genes are TRBV30 and TRBJ1-2; D may be TRBD1 (5 bases). V lost 5 bases to trimming and J lost 0 bases, with 10 bases between them. The germline CDR1 and CDR2 sequences are GTSNPN and SVGIG (reference sequence). The length of the CDR3 is 13 residues. For the CDR3, the DNA is TGTGCCTGGGCTCGACAGCCTAACTATGGCTACACCTTC. Amino acid sequence: CAWARQPNYGYTF.

The chain uses TRBV20-1 and TRBJ1-2; 11 bases line up with TRBD1. This CDR3 comprises 16 residues. CDR1 is DFQATT and CDR2 is SNEGSKA in the germline V gene (reference sequence). Germline trimming cut 1 base from V and 2 bases from J; bases unmatched to any gene: 6. In DNA form, the CDR3 reads TGCAGTGCTAGAGGCCGGGACAGGGGGACAAACTATGGCTACACCTTC. This translates into CSARGRDRGTNYGYTF.

The chain joins TRBV30 to TRBJ2-7, with a possible D match to TRBD1 (5 bases). The CDR3 is made up of 12 amino acids. V was shortened by 2 bases and J by 5 bases, with 10 bases between the two germline ends. Germline V gene sequence: CDR1 GTSNPN, CDR2 SVGIG (reference sequence). The CDR3 is CAWSSGIHEQYF. The CDR3 DNA sequence: TGTGCCTGGAGTTCAGGGATCCACGAGCAGTACTTC.

This clonotype was detected many times. The rearrangement joins TRBV30 to TRBJ1-2; tentatively, D is TRBD1 (5 bases). CDR3 length: 12 residues. Deletions cut 3 bases from V and 2 bases from J, with 7 bases between. Germline-derived CDR1 and CDR2 are GTSNPN and SVGIG (reference sequence). The CDR3 protein is CAWRAGNYGYTF. The CDR3 region has the DNA TGTGCCTGGAGAGCAGGGAACTATGGCTACACCTTC.

The table lists this clonotype with many counts. The chain employs TRBV18 and TRBJ2-5, with D possibly TRBD2 on 6 matching bases. The CDR3 has 14 amino acids. The germline V gene encodes CDR1 KGHSH and CDR2 LQKENI. Trimming cost V 4 bases and J 2 bases, with 11 bases left between them. The CDR3 bases are TGTGCCAGCTCACTGAGCGGGTTACAAGAGACCCAGTACTTC. Encoded protein: CASSLSGLQETQYF.

The table lists this clonotype with many counts. The chain links TRBV10-3 to TRBJ2-7; D unclear. From germline, CDR1 is ENHRY and CDR2 SYGVKD. Deletions cut 2 bases from V and 0 bases from J, with 11 bases between. The CDR3 contains 15 residues. The CDR3: CAISEPSDGSYEQYF. In nucleotides, the CDR3 is TGTGCCATCAGTGAGCCCTCGGACGGCTCCTACGAGCAGTACTTC.

This clonotype was counted many times. The V and J genes are TRBV28 and TRBJ1-6, with 10 bases matching TRBD1. This CDR3 is 15 amino acids long. V shed 6 bases, J shed 7 bases, and the junction held 6 bases outside the gene matches. Germline CDR1 is MDHEN and CDR2 is SYDVKM. The CDR3 nucleotides are TGTGCCAGCAGAGACGACAGGGGGCAAAATTCACCCCTCCACTTT. It codes for CASRDDRGQNSPLHF.

Ten or more counts support this clonotype. This chain joins TRBV7-2 and TRBJ2-2; 8 nucleotides align to TRBD1. The CDR3 is made up of 16 amino acids. The germline V gene has CDR1 SGHTA and CDR2 FQGNSA. The trim removed 1 base at V and 4 bases at J, leaving 5 bases unmatched. CDR3 coding DNA: TGTGCCAGCAGCTTAGATGACAGGGGTGGCACCGGGGAGCTGTTTTTT. Protein sequence: CASSLDDRGGTGELFF.

Ten or more counts support this clonotype. This chain joins TRBV7-3 and TRBJ2-5; 9 nucleotides align to TRBD2. The CDR3 is 14 residues long. J was trimmed by 5 bases and V by 5 bases; bases with no gene match: 6. Germline lookup yields CDR1 SGHTA and CDR2 FQGTGA. This CDR3 reads CASSMGLAPETQYF. DNA for the CDR3: TGTGCCAGCAGCATGGGACTAGCCCCCGAGACCCAGTACTTC.